The 8 T cell receptor beta chains below were found in one sample sequenced in a study of shared clonotypes between healthy human individuals. Profiled with immunoSEQ multiplex PCR; TCRdb holds only in-frame clones, not every one. Counted here are 2 million to 3 million clones, roughly 93% occurring once; the ten biggest clones make up around 0.37%. Sequencing input: naive CD4+ T cells from PBMCs. Subset meaning: CD45RA+ positively selected. The receptors were gathered from a young man in good health. Some clones in this sample may be carry-over from other donors' samples.

This clone was counted once. The identical CDR3 is also encoded by other nucleotide sequences in the sample. The chain links TRBV5-1 to TRBJ2-1; D gene unclear. Trimming removed 0 bases from V and 0 bases from J, with 10 bases in between. This CDR3 contains 16 residues. CDR1 and CDR2 from the germline V gene are SGHRS and YFSETQ. CDR3 loop: CASSLADPSSYNEQFF. The CDR3 coding sequence is TGCGCCAGCAGCTTGGCGGACCCGAGCTCCTACAATGAGCAGTTCTTC.

This rearrangement joins TRBV7-9 to TRBJ1-5; perhaps TRBD1 as D (5 bases). Between the trimmed V and J ends, which lost 5 bases and 6 bases, there was a span of 11 bases. The CDR3 is 13 residues long. Germline CDR1 is SEHNR and CDR2 is FQNEAQ (reference sequence). Here the CDR3 DNA reads TGTGCCAGCAGCCGCGGGGCTGGTCAGCCCCAGCATTTT. This translates into CASSRGAGQPQHF.

J is TRBJ1-2 and V is TRBV6-1; the D is unclear. Per germline, CDR1 MNHNS and CDR2 SASEGT. The length of the CDR3 is 12 residues. Trimming shortened V by 3 bases and J by 8 bases, and 10 bases separated the two germline ends. The CDR3 nucleotides read TGTGCCAGCAGTGACGGACGGAGAGGCTACACCTTC. Translation: CASSDGRRGYTF.

The J gene is TRBJ1-2, the V gene TRBV19; weak D call: TRBD1 (6 bases). Germline V gene data show CDR1 as LNHDA and CDR2 as SQIVND (reference sequence). The CDR3 totals 15 residues. Between the trimmed V and J ends, which lost 3 bases and 4 bases, there was a span of 15 bases. The CDR3 is CASSMVQGHLYGYTF. In nucleotides, the CDR3 is TGTGCCAGTAGTATGGTCCAGGGGCACCTCTATGGCTACACCTTC.

CDR3 nucleotides: TGTGCCAGCAGCTTGCCTAGCGGGAGCAACGAGCAGTACTTC. It yields the protein CASSLPSGSNEQYF. V and J are TRBV5-4 and TRBJ2-7, with 10 bases lining up with TRBD2. V trimming: 1 base; J trimming: 5 bases; junction bases outside the gene matches: 3. This CDR3 comprises 14 residues. Germline CDR1 reads SGHNT; CDR2 reads YYREEE (reference sequence).

The chain couples TRBV28 to TRBJ1-6; possibly TRBD1 for D (6 bases). This CDR3 contains 14 residues. V lost 6 bases and J lost 5, with 11 bases in between. Germline CDR1 reads MDHEN; CDR2 reads SYDVKM. In DNA, the CDR3 is TGTGCCAGCAGACCTCACAGGGATAATTCACCCCTCCACTTT. This translates into CASRPHRDNSPLHF.

The chain uses TRBV4-2 and TRBJ1-1, with D possibly TRBD1 on 6 matching bases. This CDR3 is built from 13 residues. The germline CDR1 and CDR2 sequences are LGHNA and YNFKEQ. Trimming pared 3 bases from V and 10 bases from J, leaving 15 bases between. CDR3 region: CASSQGGGGVAFF. In nucleotides, the CDR3 is TGTGCCAGCAGCCAGGGAGGGGGAGGTGTAGCTTTCTTT.

The chain links TRBV18 to TRBJ1-4; D call uncertain. Trimming left V 4 bases short and J 4 bases short, with 10 bases between. The length of the CDR3 is 14 residues. Germline V gene data show CDR1 as KGHSH and CDR2 as LQKENI. Here the CDR3 DNA reads TGTGCCAGCTCACACGACAAGTTTAATGAAAAACTGTTTTTT. It specifies CASSHDKFNEKLFF.